Below are 32 T cell receptor beta chains sequenced from a single sample in a study of OX40 agonist ivuxolimab in advanced cancers. To prepare the library, the immunoSEQ multiplex PCR assay was applied. TCRdb stores this immuneACCESS table with in-frame sequences only. Part of the clones is absent; in the studies checked, under half of the shortfall reflects unresolved V genes, and no reason is known for the rest. The sample table records 60,000 or so clones; around 88% of these occur just once. Just over 0.75% of the sample rests with the top ten. Sequencing was performed on CD4+ or CD8+ T cells sorted from blood, taken in a trial of the OX40 agonist ivuxolimab. These TCRs come from an adult with an advanced solid tumor such as melanoma, head and neck, liver or kidney cancer.

The V and J genes are TRBV19 and TRBJ2-2, with 9 bases that match TRBD1. The length of the CDR3 is 14 residues. V was pared by 7 bases and J by 6 bases, with 6 bases of the junction left unmatched. Germline values: CDR1 LNHDA, CDR2 SQIVND (reference sequence). The chain's CDR3 is CASKGQGIPGELFF. In nucleotides, the CDR3 is TGTGCCAGTAAGGGACAGGGAATCCCCGGGGAGCTGTTTTTT.

The count of this clone is one. The chain uses TRBV18 and TRBJ2-2; D tentatively fits TRBD1 or TRBD2 (5 bases each). CDR1 is KGHSH and CDR2 is LQKENI in the germline V gene. V was cut by 3 bases and J by 8 bases, with 10 bases left in between. This CDR3 is built from 13 residues. The CDR3 DNA reads as TGTGCCAGCTCACCCCGAGGGGATGGGGAGCTGTTTTTT. Translation gives CASSPRGDGELFF.

The chain is built from TRBV13 and TRBJ2-3, with 7 bases lining up with TRBD1. V dropped 4 bases and J dropped 1; count of bases not matched to a gene: 5. Germline assignment: CDR1 PRHDT and CDR2 FYEKMQ (reference sequence). This CDR3 is 15 amino acids long. The CDR3 nucleotides read TGTGCCAGCAGCTCGAACGGACAGGGCACAGATACGCAGTATTTT. Its protein product is CASSSNGQGTDTQYF.

The chain links TRBV10-3 to TRBJ1-4, with 9 bases fitting TRBD1. The ends lost 6 bases at V and 4 bases at J; junction bases unmatched: 3. CDR1 ENHRY and CDR2 SYGVKD come from the germline V gene. The CDR3 has 14 residues. The DNA for the CDR3 is TGTGCCATCAGGGAGACAGGGGGTAATGAAAAACTGTTTTTT. Protein sequence: CAIRETGGNEKLFF.

This clone was counted a few times. The chain has TRBV5-1 and TRBJ2-7, with 11 bases lining up with TRBD1. Germline V gives CDR1 SGHRS, CDR2 YFSETQ. The V segment lost 4 bases and the J segment 0 bases; nucleotides outside the gene matches: 3. This CDR3 contains 15 residues. DNA of the CDR3: TGCGCCAGCAGCCCCGGGACAGGGGGCTCCTACGAGCAGTACTTC. Translation gives CASSPGTGGSYEQYF.

The chain links TRBV21-1 to TRBJ2-1; the D call TRBD1 from the table was never checked on the DNA. TRBV21-1 is termed a pseudogene. The CDR3 is made up of 17 amino acids. The CDR3 here is CASSYESETGRYNEQFF. CDR3 in DNA: TGTGCCAGCAGCTACGAATCCGAGACAGGGCGTTACAATGAGCAGTTCTTC.

This chain connects TRBV5-1 to TRBJ2-1, with 8 bases aligning to TRBD1. Germline CDR1 reads SGHRS; CDR2 reads YFSETQ. The CDR3 runs 14 residues. V was pared by 2 bases and J by 3 bases, with 1 base of the junction left unmatched. The CDR3 protein is CASSLDRGYNEQFF. The DNA for the CDR3 is TGCGCCAGCAGCTTAGACAGGGGCTACAATGAGCAGTTCTTC.

The chain has TRBV5-1 and TRBJ1-4, with D tentatively TRBD1 (6 bases). The CDR3 has 16 amino acids. The V gene lost 7 bases and the J gene lost 0 bases, with 16 bases spanning the gap. Germline values: CDR1 SGHRS, CDR2 YFSETQ. The CDR3 here is CASSTIGTTTNEKLFF. DNA for the CDR3: TGCGCCAGCTCGACCATTGGGACAACAACTAATGAAAAACTGTTTTTT.

This chain joins TRBV6-1 and TRBJ1-1, with 9 bases fitting TRBD1. Trimming took 1 base from V and 8 from J; bases not matched to a gene: 8. There are 15 residues in the CDR3. CDR1 MNHNS and CDR2 SASEGT come from the germline V gene. The CDR3 DNA follows: TGTGCCAGCAGTGAAGGTACAGGGGGCCTCGGGGAAGCTTTCTTT. It encodes CASSEGTGGLGEAFF.

This clone has just a few counts. V usage is TRBV2 and J usage is TRBJ1-2, with unresolved D. Germline CDR1 reads SNHLY; CDR2 reads FYNNEI. V lost 5 bases and J 4 bases, leaving 11 bases between the germline ends. This CDR3 contains 13 residues. The CDR3 here is CASSTRNIYGYTF. CDR3 in DNA: TGTGCCAGCAGTACCCGAAACATCTATGGCTACACCTTC.

Only a few counts were recorded for this clone. The V gene is TRBV11-3, the J gene TRBJ2-1; 14 nucleotides match TRBD2. The germline CDR1 and CDR2 sequences are SGHNT and YENEEA. The CDR3 covers 15 residues. V dropped 4 bases and J dropped 9; count of bases not matched to a gene: 5. CDR3 protein: CASSSRTSGRSEQFF. CDR3 DNA sequence: TGTGCCAGCAGCTCCCGGACTAGCGGGAGGAGTGAGCAGTTCTTC.

The chain links TRBV18 to TRBJ2-7; D unresolved. Per the germline V gene, CDR1 is KGHSH and CDR2 is LQKENI. The CDR3 contains 12 residues. Trimming took 3 bases from V and 4 from J, leaving 7 bases between them. The CDR3: CASSPSEYEQYF. CDR3 nucleotides: TGTGCCAGCTCACCGAGCGAGTACGAGCAGTACTTC.

The DNA for the CDR3 is TGCAGTGCTAGAGGTTTGAGTGAAGCTTTCTTT. This translates into CSARGLSEAFF. The V call is TRBV20-1, the J call TRBJ1-1; D is unresolved. The CDR3 totals 11 residues. Germline V lookup: CDR1 DFQATT, CDR2 SNEGSKA (reference sequence). V gave up 1 base and J gave up 7 bases, with 7 bases separating them.

The rearrangement joins TRBV19 to TRBJ1-2, with 9 nucleotides matching TRBD1. The CDR3 covers 14 residues. After removal of 7 bases from V and 2 bases from J, the junction contained 5 bases not matched to a gene. Per the germline V gene, CDR1 is LNHDA and CDR2 is SQIVND (reference sequence). For the CDR3, the DNA is TGTGCCAGTAATTCCGGGACAGGGAACTATGGCTACACCTTC. It codes for CASNSGTGNYGYTF. Variable domain in full (rest from reference TRBV19 and TRBJ1-2): DGGITQSPKYLFRKEGQNVTLSCEQNLNHDAMYWYRQDPGQGLRLIYYSQIVNDFQKGDIAEGYSVSREKKESFPLTVTSAQKNPTAFYLCASNSGTGNYGYTFGSGTRLTVV.

V is TRBV9 and J is TRBJ2-1, with 7 bases that match TRBD2. After removal of 3 bases from V and 7 bases from J, the junction contained 4 bases not matched to a gene. CDR3 length equals 13 residues. Germline CDR1 reads SGDLS; CDR2 reads YYNGEE. The CDR3 here is CASSDRAGNEQFF. In DNA form, the CDR3 reads TGTGCCAGCAGCGACCGAGCGGGGAATGAGCAGTTCTTC.

The CDR3 loop reads CASSLFRETNYGYTF. The CDR3 DNA sequence: TGTGCCAGCAGCTTATTCAGGGAGACTAACTATGGCTACACCTTC. The V gene is TRBV7-9, the J gene TRBJ1-2; a weak D match, TRBD1 (5 bases). This CDR3 has 15 amino acids. Germline CDR1 and CDR2: SEHNR and FQNEAQ (reference sequence). The V and J ends lost 2 bases and 0 bases respectively, with 10 bases between them.

The chain couples TRBV10-3 to TRBJ1-1; weak D call: TRBD1 (6 bases). Germline V CDR1 and CDR2: ENHRY, SYGVKD. CDR3 length equals 13 residues. V was clipped by 10 bases and J by 1 base, with 13 bases between them. This CDR3 is CATGQNSNTEAFF. CDR3 DNA sequence: TGTGCCACCGGACAGAATTCGAACACTGAAGCTTTCTTT.

The J gene is TRBJ1-5, the V gene TRBV7-3, with 7 bases matching TRBD1. Germline V gives CDR1 SGHTA, CDR2 FQGTGA. The CDR3 length is 14 residues. Unmatched junction bases numbered 4, after V lost 5 bases and J lost 3 bases. CDR3 nucleotide sequence: TGTGCCAGCAGCAAGGGACAGATCAATCAGCCCCAGCATTTT. Amino acid sequence: CASSKGQINQPQHF.

This chain uses TRBV28 with TRBJ2-7; perhaps TRBD2 as D (7 bases). Germline V CDR1 and CDR2: MDHEN, SYDVKM. The CDR3 is 15 residues long. V gave up 2 bases and J gave up 0 bases, with 11 bases separating them. The DNA of the CDR3 is TGTGCCAGCAGTTTACAGGGAGGGGGCTCCTACGAGCAGTACTTC. It translates to CASSLQGGGSYEQYF.

V usage is TRBV18 and J usage is TRBJ2-3; the D is unclear. Trimming removed 3 bases from V and 8 bases from J, with 12 bases in between. The CDR3 spans 13 residues. CDR1 and CDR2 from the germline V gene are KGHSH and LQKENI. CDR3 sequence reads: CASSPAAAPTQYF. CDR3 DNA: TGTGCCAGCTCACCCGCCGCGGCCCCTACGCAGTATTTT. Full variable domain (remainder filled in from reference TRBV18 and TRBJ2-3): NAGVMQNPRHLVRRRGQEARLRCSPMKGHSHVYWYRQLPEEGLKFMVYLQKENIIDESGMPKERFSAEFPKEGPSILRIQQVVRGDSAAYFCASSPAAAPTQYFGPGTRLTVL.

J is TRBJ2-3 and V is TRBV5-1; TRBD2 is a possible D gene (5 bases). The CDR3 contains 14 residues. The germline gives CDR1 SGHRS, CDR2 YFSETQ. V was trimmed by 0 bases and J by 4 bases, leaving 9 bases between them. CDR3 loop: CASSLGGFADTQYF. The CDR3 DNA reads as TGCGCCAGCAGCTTGGGAGGGTTCGCAGATACGCAGTATTTT.

The chain is built from TRBV10-3 and TRBJ2-1; 7 bases map to TRBD1. The germline V gene encodes CDR1 ENHRY and CDR2 SYGVKD. The CDR3 has 16 residues. V dropped 6 bases and J dropped 0; count of bases not matched to a gene: 8. CDR3 in amino acids: CAIRSLGQSSYNEQFF. The CDR3 DNA is TGTGCCATCAGGTCATTGGGACAGAGCTCCTACAATGAGCAGTTCTTC.

V gene TRBV2 combines with J gene TRBJ1-5; a weak D match, TRBD1 (6 bases). V was pared by 0 bases and J by 3 bases, with 15 bases between. CDR3 length equals 17 residues. Germline loops: CDR1 SNHLY, CDR2 FYNNEI. This chain's CDR3 is CASSEALTGADNQPQHF. CDR3 nucleotides: TGTGCCAGCAGTGAAGCCCTGACGGGGGCGGACAATCAGCCCCAGCATTTT.

This chain joins TRBV6-1 and TRBJ2-5; D is unresolved. The J call could be wrong; TRBJ2-7 is a better fit for the DNA end. From germline, CDR1 is MNHNS and CDR2 SASEGT. CDR3 length: 13 residues. This chain's CDR3 is CASSENVGYEQYF. The CDR3 DNA is TGTGCCAGCAGTGAAAATGTGGGCTACGAGCAGTACTTC.

The chain joins TRBV5-4 to TRBJ1-1; 10 nucleotides line up with TRBD1. The CDR3 is 14 residues long. Per the germline V gene, CDR1 is SGHNT and CDR2 is YYREEE (reference sequence). V gave up 2 bases and J gave up 5 bases; unmatched junction bases: 3. The CDR3 DNA is TGTGCCAGCAGCTTCGGACAGGGGGGTACTGAAGCTTTCTTT. It specifies CASSFGQGGTEAFF.

J is TRBJ2-7 and V is TRBV28; D ambiguous. CDR1 is MDHEN and CDR2 is SYDVKM in the germline V gene. This CDR3 has 15 residues. Trimming pared 3 bases from V and 2 bases from J, leaving 14 bases between. CDR3 nucleotides: TGTGCCAGCAGTTTGGCCGGGTATGGGGCCTACGAGCAGTACTTC. Protein product: CASSLAGYGAYEQYF.

This sequence joins TRBV18 and TRBJ1-1; D ambiguous. The CDR3 runs to 14 residues. From germline, CDR1 is KGHSH and CDR2 LQKENI. V gave up 2 bases and J gave up 1 base, with 8 bases separating them. CDR3 loop: CASSPNPGNTEAFF. The CDR3 DNA reads as TGTGCCAGCTCACCAAATCCGGGGAACACTGAAGCTTTCTTT.

This chain links TRBV13 with TRBJ2-3; 9 positions agree with TRBD1. Trimming removed 5 bases from V and 6 bases from J; junction bases left unmatched: 9. The CDR3 runs to 15 residues. Germline values: CDR1 PRHDT, CDR2 FYEKMQ (reference sequence). The CDR3, as DNA: TGTGCCAGCAGCCCGGGGACAGGGCGTGGGGATACGCAGTATTTT. Its protein is CASSPGTGRGDTQYF. Together with reference TRBV13 and TRBJ2-3, the CDR3 gives the full variable domain: AAGVIQSPRHLIKEKRETATLKCYPIPRHDTVYWYQQGPGQDPQFLISFYEKMQSDKGSIPDRFSAQQFSDYHSELNMSSLELGDSALYFCASSPGTGRGDTQYFGPGTRLTVL.

The V and J genes are TRBV10-3 and TRBJ2-1; a weak D match, TRBD1 (5 bases). V shed 5 bases and J shed 12 bases, with 20 bases lying between them. Germline assignment: CDR1 ENHRY and CDR2 SYGVKD. This CDR3 has 14 amino acids. For the CDR3, the DNA is TGTGCCATCAGTCCTATAGGGGCGCGGTATGGGCAGTTCTTC. Translated, it gives CAISPIGARYGQFF.

The CDR3 region has the DNA TGTGCCAGTAGTACGGGGGGCAGGAGCGGGGAGCTGTTTTTT. Translating it yields CASSTGGRSGELFF. V and J are TRBV19 and TRBJ2-2; a possible D gene is TRBD2 (7 bases). V was pared by 4 bases and J by 7 bases, with 13 bases between. This CDR3 has 14 residues. CDR1 LNHDA and CDR2 SQIVND come from the germline V gene (reference sequence).

This clone was seen just once. The chain combines TRBV19 with TRBJ2-7; either TRBD1 or TRBD2 may supply D (5 bases each). The CDR3 is 15 amino acids. Germline lookup yields CDR1 LNHDA and CDR2 SQIVND (reference sequence). V was trimmed by 5 bases and J by 0 bases, leaving 14 bases between them. CDR3 bases: TGTGCCAGTAGTCACCCCGGGGCCTCCTCCTACGAGCAGTACTTC. It yields the protein CASSHPGASSYEQYF.

The genes are TRBV5-5 and TRBJ1-4, with D tentatively TRBD1 (5 bases). The CDR3 has 14 amino acids. Deletions cut 5 bases from V and 4 bases from J, with 12 bases between. Germline CDR1 SGHKS, CDR2 YYEKEE (reference sequence). The CDR3 is CASSPGTVNEKLFF. The CDR3 nucleotides read TGTGCCAGCAGTCCCGGGACGGTTAATGAAAAACTGTTTTTT.